A selection of T cell receptor beta chains follows, all from one sample in a study of blood T cell repertoires in COVID-19. Profiling relied on immunoSEQ multiplex PCR, and the TCRdb table lists in-frame clones only, not all of them. The table lists fewer than 300,000 clones, approximately 87% of them singletons. What was sequenced was peripheral blood. These receptors originate from a woman in her sixties or seventies with active or convalescent COVID-19. Both conserved end residues are part of each CDR3. A D gene is named only where the DNA matches it firmly. A clone size is listed for some rows: how often the clone was seen (once, few, many), or a class if it is expanded.

. | TRBJ1-2 | . | TRBV15 | 14 | TGTGCCACCTCGGACGGGAGGTTAAACTATGGCTACACCTTC | CATSDGRLNYGYTF
. | TRBJ1-1 | . | TRBV28 | 13 | TGTGCCAGCAGTTTTCCGTACTTACCTGAAGCTTTCTTT | CASSFPYLPEAFF
. | TRBJ2-5 | . | TRBV29-1 | 13 | TGCAGCGCCCTTTGGGGGGGCCGGGAGACCCAGTACTTC | CSALWGGRETQYF
. | TRBJ2-1 | TRBD1 | TRBV5-8 | 16 | TGTGCCAGCAGCACCGGGACAGGGGGCCCCTACAATGAGCAGTTCTTC | CASSTGTGGPYNEQFF
few | TRBJ1-3 | . | TRBV7-9 | 15 | TGTGCCAGCAGCCCGAGCGAGGCCACTGGAAACACCATATATTTT | CASSPSEATGNTIYF
. | TRBJ1-2 | TRBD1 | TRBV7-2 | 14 | TGTGCCAGCAGCACCGGACAGGGGGCGCGCGGCTACACCTTC | CASSTGQGARGYTF
. | TRBJ1-5 | . | TRBV28 | 16 | TGTGCCAGCAGTTTATGGGGCGGAGGTCGCAATCAGCCCCAGCATTTT | CASSLWGGGRNQPQHF
. | TRBJ1-6 | TRBD1 | TRBV18 | 15 | TGTGCCAGCTCACTTGTGACAGGGGCTAATTCACCCCTCCACTTT | CASSLVTGANSPLHF
. | TRBJ1-1 | . | TRBV3-1/TRBV3-2 | 14 | TGTGCCAGCAGTCGCAGGGGCGGTCGCCTCGAAGCTTTCTTT | CASSRRGGRLEAFF
. | TRBJ2-1 | TRBD1 | TRBV20-1 | 15 | TGCAGTGCTAGTTCTCGGACAGGGGTTCTGAATGAGCAGTTCTTC | CSASSRTGVLNEQFF
. | TRBJ2-5 | TRBD2 | TRBV9 | 15 | TGTGCCAGCAGCGCGACCGGGACTAGCGCAGAGACCCAGTACTTC | CASSATGTSAETQYF
. | TRBJ2-3 | TRBD2 | TRBV10-3 | 16 | TGTGCCATCAGTGGGGGACTAGCGGGAGGTACAGATACGCAGTATTTT | CAISGGLAGGTDTQYF
. | TRBJ1-2 | . | TRBV6-5 | 14 | TGTGCCAGCAGTTACGACAAGCTTTCCTATGGCTACACCTTC | CASSYDKLSYGYTF
. | TRBJ1-1 | . | TRBV6-5 | 13 | TGTGCCAGCAAACGGGGCGGGGCGACTGAAGCTTTCTTT | CASKRGGATEAFF